This section outlines one TCR beta chain sequence together with its context. With 2 bases removed from V and 2 bases from J, the gap between germline ends came to 6 bases. Germline V gives CDR1 MGHDK, CDR2 SYGVNS. The CDR3 runs to 13 residues. This record belongs to a study of shared clonotypes between healthy human individuals. Some clones are missing from TCRdb's copy, which holds only in-frame ones; the method was immunoSEQ multiplex PCR. The sample carries 1,500,000 or so clones, approximately 98.5% recorded once. The sequenced material came from naive CD4+ T cells sorted from blood. Stated subset: CD45RA+ positively selected. This sequence joins TRBV25-1 and TRBJ2-5, with a weak D call TRBD2 (5 bases). The source of this sequence is a man aged 25 to 45 in good health. Here the CDR3 reads CASSEPGQETQYF. DNA of the CDR3: TGTGCCAGCAGTGAACCGGGGCAAGAGACCCAGTACTTC.